A single sample is the source of the 15 T cell receptor beta chains below, sequenced in a study of blood T cell repertoires in COVID-19. Using immunoSEQ multiplex PCR, the repertoire was profiled, and TCRdb retains in-frame clones only, with some absent. The sample consists of about 220,000 clones, about four fifths of them appearing once. The sequenced sample was PBMCs or T cells enriched from blood (not recorded which). These receptors originate from a woman aged 40 to 50 who had recovered from COVID-19.

This sequence joins TRBV19 and TRBJ1-6; 11 bases are shared with TRBD1. The length of the CDR3 is 15 residues. Germline V gives CDR1 LNHDA, CDR2 SQIVND (reference sequence). Losses at the gene ends were 8 bases for V and 4 bases for J; bases not matched to a gene: 4. This CDR3 reads CASAGTGGYNSPLHF. The DNA of the CDR3 is TGTGCCAGTGCCGGGACAGGGGGATATAATTCACCCCTCCACTTT.

The chain uses TRBV5-4 and TRBJ2-3; 7 bases agree with TRBD2. Looked up from germline, CDR1 is SGHNT and CDR2 is YYREEE (reference sequence). This CDR3 comprises 17 residues. Trimming took 4 bases from V and 2 from J; bases not matched to a gene: 13. The CDR3 here is CASSPGVLAVNTDTQYF. The CDR3 bases are TGTGCCAGCAGCCCGGGGGTTCTAGCGGTCAACACAGATACGCAGTATTTT.

The CDR3 DNA is TGCGCCAGCAGCTTGTTTGCGCGGGAGGGAAGCGGGGAGCTGTTTTTT. As protein: CASSLFAREGSGELFF. The chain uses TRBV5-1 and TRBJ2-2; 9 bases line up with TRBD2. From germline, CDR1 is SGHRS and CDR2 YFSETQ. V lost 1 base and J lost 7; bases outside the gene matches: 8. The CDR3 runs to 16 residues.

V gene TRBV14 combines with J gene TRBJ1-1; 7 nucleotides line up with TRBD1. The germline V gene has CDR1 SGHDN and CDR2 FVKESK. This CDR3 has 12 residues. J was trimmed by 9 bases and V by 4 bases; bases with no gene match: 5. DNA of the CDR3: TGTGCCAGCAGCCTAGGGGGCTATCAAGCTTTCTTT. Its translation is CASSLGGYQAFF. Drawing the rest from reference TRBV14 and TRBJ1-1, the complete variable domain is EAGVTQFPSHSVIEKGQTVTLRCDPISGHDNLYWYRRVMGKEIKFLLHFVKESKQDESGMPNNRFLAERTGGTYSTLKVQPAELEDSGVYFCASSLGGYQAFFGQGTRLTVV.

This sequence joins TRBV30 and TRBJ1-1; D gene uncertain. Germline CDR1 reads GTSNPN; CDR2 reads SVGIG (reference sequence). Trimming took 1 base from V and 3 from J, leaving 12 bases between them. CDR3 length: 14 amino acids. CDR3 in amino acids: CAWSASPQDTEAFF. The CDR3, as DNA: TGTGCCTGGAGTGCCTCTCCCCAGGACACTGAAGCTTTCTTT.

The chain links TRBV7-2 to TRBJ1-2; TRBD1 aligns across 9 bases. Germline V gives CDR1 SGHTA, CDR2 FQGNSA. This CDR3 is 14 amino acids long. V gave up 2 bases and J gave up 8 bases; unmatched junction bases: 6. DNA of the CDR3: TGTGCCAGCAGCTTACCGGACAGGGGACGCGGCTACACCTTC. Its translation: CASSLPDRGRGYTF.

The chain has TRBV10-2 and TRBJ2-7; 7 bases match TRBD2. The CDR3 has 14 residues. The germline gives CDR1 WSHSY, CDR2 SAAADI. V lost 0 bases and J lost 6; bases outside the gene matches: 5. In DNA form, the CDR3 reads TGCGCCAGCAGTGAGTCCGGACTAGAGGGCGAGCAGTACGTC. Amino acid sequence: CASSESGLEGEQYV.

The chain has TRBV19 and TRBJ2-7, with 7 bases fitting TRBD1. The junction had 5 bases not matched to a gene; V was cut back by 3 bases and J by 0 bases. Germline CDR1 is LNHDA and CDR2 is SQIVND (reference sequence). The CDR3 is 15 amino acids. The CDR3 loop is CASSMETGASYEQYF. The CDR3 coding sequence is TGTGCCAGTAGTATGGAAACAGGGGCCTCCTACGAGCAGTACTTC.

This chain uses TRBV2 with TRBJ2-6; a weak D match, TRBD2 (6 bases). The germline gives CDR1 SNHLY, CDR2 FYNNEI. The CDR3 is 13 amino acids. V was cut by 8 bases and J by 1 base, with 6 bases left in between. The CDR3 sequence is CASGGSGANVLTF. In DNA, the CDR3 is TGTGCCAGCGGGGGGTCTGGGGCCAACGTCCTGACTTTC.

This clone has a single count. The genes are TRBV6-1 and TRBJ1-3, with TRBD1 matching over 7 bases. This CDR3 comprises 16 residues. CDR1 MNHNS and CDR2 SASEGT come from the germline V gene. V shed 4 bases and J 0 bases; nucleotides not matched to a gene: 6. CDR3 coding DNA: TGTGCCAGCAGTGCCCCCGGGACAGCCTCTGGAAACACCATATATTTT. This sequence encodes CASSAPGTASGNTIYF.

The chain recombines TRBV7-8 with TRBJ1-4; TRBD1 might be the D (5 bases). The CDR3 spans 17 residues. V lost 1 base and J 8 bases, leaving 20 bases between the germline ends. CDR1 is SGHVS and CDR2 is FQNEAQ in the germline V gene. The CDR3 nucleotides are TGTGCCAGCAGCTTAGGCGGGGGAGTGTCCAAATGGGAAAAACTGTTTTTT. Amino acids: CASSLGGGVSKWEKLFF.

The genes are TRBV6-1 and TRBJ1-5; no clear D gene. Germline V gene sequence: CDR1 MNHNS, CDR2 SASEGT. This CDR3 has 14 amino acids. Deletions cut 3 bases from V and 5 bases from J, with 11 bases between. CDR3 DNA sequence: TGTGCCAGCAGTGAGGGCCCAGGCGATCAGCCCCAGCATTTT. Translated: CASSEGPGDQPQHF.

The chain combines TRBV28 with TRBJ1-2, with 8 bases aligning to TRBD1. This CDR3 has 16 residues. The trim removed 5 bases at V and 8 bases at J, leaving 16 bases unmatched. CDR1 MDHEN and CDR2 SYDVKM come from the germline V gene. The CDR3 DNA reads as TGTGCCAGCAGTCCCGGAGTAGGACAGGGTGAAAGCGGCTACACCTTC. Encoded protein: CASSPGVGQGESGYTF.

CDR3 protein: CASSSLAGEAGELFF. CDR3 DNA: TGTGCCAGCAGCTCCCTAGCGGGTGAGGCAGGGGAGCTGTTTTTT. The chain carries TRBV5-4 and TRBJ2-2, with 8 nucleotides matching TRBD2. Germline assignment: CDR1 SGHNT and CDR2 YYREEE (reference sequence). CDR3 length: 15 amino acids. V shed 3 bases and J 8 bases; nucleotides not matched to a gene: 9.

The chain carries TRBV10-3 and TRBJ2-7; 8 bases are shared with TRBD2. Unmatched junction bases numbered 4, after V lost 3 bases and J lost 0 bases. Per the germline V gene, CDR1 is ENHRY and CDR2 is SYGVKD. This CDR3 region has 15 residues. This CDR3 is CAISDPSGSSYEQYF. For the CDR3, the DNA is TGTGCCATCAGTGACCCGAGCGGGAGCTCCTACGAGCAGTACTTC.